This TCR beta chain was sequenced during a study of shared clonotypes between healthy human individuals. Produced via immunoSEQ multiplex PCR; TCRdb's table is partial and in-frame only. The sample consists of about 2.4 million clones, approximately 93% of them appearing once. This clone was found once. Germline assignment: CDR1 MNHEY and CDR2 SMNVEV (reference sequence). Trimming pared 6 bases from V and 1 base from J, leaving 7 bases between. This CDR3 has 13 residues. The source material was naive CD4+ T cells from PBMCs. Noted subset: CD45RA+ positively selected. The clonotype comes from a man aged 18 to 29 in good health. Some clones in this sample may be carry-over from other donors' samples. The V and J genes are TRBV27 and TRBJ2-1; no clear D gene. The CDR3 sequence is CASSLRSYNEQFF. CDR3 bases: TGTGCCAGCAGCCTCAGGTCCTACAATGAGCAGTTCTTC.